Listed here are 18 T cell receptor beta chains from one sample, sequenced in a study of OX40 agonist ivuxolimab in advanced cancers. TCRdb's copy holds only in-frame clones and misses some; the assay was immunoSEQ multiplex PCR. The data hold tens of thousands of clones, with about 91% observed a single time. The material was CD4+ or CD8+ T cells sorted from blood, obtained in a trial of the OX40 agonist ivuxolimab. The receptors originated from an adult with an advanced solid tumor such as melanoma, head and neck, liver or kidney cancer.

The V gene is TRBV27, the J gene TRBJ2-7; TRBD2 aligns across 8 bases. J lost 3 bases, V lost 7 bases, and 5 bases had no gene match. CDR3 length equals 13 residues. Germline V CDR1 and CDR2: MNHEY, SMNVEV (reference sequence). CDR3 region: CASKEAGVYEQYF. The DNA for the CDR3 is TGTGCCAGCAAGGAAGCGGGAGTCTACGAGCAGTACTTC.

The rearrangement links TRBV4-3 to TRBJ2-5, with a weak D call TRBD1 (7 bases). Germline V gene data show CDR1 as LGHNA and CDR2 as YSLEER. Trimming pared 1 base from V and 9 bases from J, leaving 21 bases between. CDR3 length: 16 residues. This chain's CDR3 is CASSQVWGDRQASQYF. CDR3 nucleotide sequence: TGCGCCAGCAGCCAAGTTTGGGGGGACAGACAGGCGTCCCAGTACTTC.

The rearrangement links TRBV28 to TRBJ2-1; unclear D gene. V was cut by 7 bases and J by 4 bases, with 11 bases left in between. Germline V CDR1 and CDR2: MDHEN, SYDVKM. The CDR3 has 13 residues. CDR3 sequence: CASKATLYNEQFF. CDR3 coding DNA: TGTGCCAGCAAAGCTACCCTGTACAATGAGCAGTTCTTC.

In its sample, this clone was seen a few times. The chain couples TRBV19 to TRBJ2-3; D is ambiguous. Germline CDR1 reads LNHDA; CDR2 reads SQIVND (reference sequence). The germline V and J ends were trimmed by 10 bases and 4 bases, with 18 bases remaining between them. This CDR3 is built from 14 residues. CDR3 loop: CATTDEDSSDTQYF. The CDR3 nucleotides are TGTGCCACCACCGATGAGGATAGTTCAGATACGCAGTATTTT.

As to this clone: The same CDR3 can be traced to other DNA sequences in this sample. This chain connects TRBV28 to TRBJ1-5; D is undetermined. The CDR3 runs to 15 residues. Trimming took 3 bases from V and 0 from J, leaving 9 bases between them. Per germline, CDR1 MDHEN and CDR2 SYDVKM. The CDR3 protein is CASSFLLNSNQPQHF. CDR3 bases: TGTGCCAGCAGTTTTCTCCTGAATAGCAATCAGCCCCAGCATTTT. The full variable domain, in which reference TRBV28 and TRBJ1-5 provide the parts outside the CDR3, is DVKVTQSSRYLVKRTGEKVFLECVQDMDHENMFWYRQDPGLGLRLIYFSYDVKMKEKGDIPEGYSVSREKKERFSLILESASTNQTSMYLCASSFLLNSNQPQHFGDGTRLSIL.

This clone was recorded only once. The chain combines TRBV10-2 with TRBJ1-4, with a weak D call TRBD1 (6 bases). The CDR3 contains 17 residues. V was trimmed by 6 bases and J by 0 bases, leaving 17 bases between them. Germline V lookup: CDR1 WSHSY, CDR2 SAAADI. CDR3 amino acids: CASRDSEDLATNEKLFF. The CDR3 DNA follows: TGCGCCAGCAGGGACAGCGAGGACCTTGCAACTAATGAAAAACTGTTTTTT.

The CDR3 region has the DNA TGTGCCAGCAGCTTAGTGGGGACAGGGGGGAACGCTTTCTTT. Translating gives CASSLVGTGGNAFF. The chain recombines TRBV7-8 with TRBJ1-1, with 11 bases identical to TRBD1. The CDR3 is 14 residues long. The ends lost 1 base at V and 11 bases at J; junction bases unmatched: 6. Per germline, CDR1 SGHVS and CDR2 FQNEAQ.

V is TRBV15 and J is TRBJ2-1, with 8 nucleotides matching TRBD2. CDR1 is LNHNV, CDR2 YYDKDF, per germline (reference sequence). With V trimmed by 0 bases and J by 5 bases, 3 bases remained unmatched. This CDR3 is built from 15 residues. CDR3 DNA sequence: TGTGCCACCAGCAGAGAAGCGGGAGAAGACAATGAGCAGTTCTTC. This encodes CATSREAGEDNEQFF.

The chain's CDR3 is CASSEVDNPYAEQYF. CDR3 bases: TGTGCCAGCAGTGAAGTGGACAACCCCTACGCCGAGCAGTACTTC. The V and J genes are TRBV2 and TRBJ2-7; possible D gene TRBD1, 5 bases. Germline V gene lookup returns CDR1 SNHLY and CDR2 FYNNEI. V gave up 1 base and J gave up 6 bases, with 16 bases separating them. The CDR3 runs to 15 residues.

The genes are TRBV4-2 and TRBJ2-7, with D unresolved. CDR3 length: 17 amino acids. Trimming stripped 0 bases from V and 4 bases from J, with 19 bases between. The germline gives CDR1 LGHNA, CDR2 YNFKEQ. CDR3: CASSQDWLAEHSYEQYF. In nucleotides, the CDR3 is TGTGCCAGCAGCCAAGATTGGTTGGCCGAACACTCTTACGAGCAGTACTTC.

The chain recombines TRBV13 with TRBJ2-2; TRBD1 might be the D (6 bases). V was trimmed by 5 bases and J by 6 bases, leaving 13 bases between them. Germline CDR1 is PRHDT and CDR2 is FYEKMQ (reference sequence). The CDR3 loop spans 14 amino acids. The CDR3 loop is CASSPRTVAGELFF. CDR3 DNA sequence: TGTGCCAGCAGCCCTAGGACAGTGGCCGGGGAGCTGTTTTTT.

The J gene is TRBJ1-1, the V gene TRBV18; D gene unclear. CDR3 length: 12 residues. Germline loops: CDR1 KGHSH, CDR2 LQKENI. The ends were cut back, 1 base at V and 2 bases at J, with 2 bases in the middle. In DNA form, the CDR3 reads TGTGCCAGCTCACCACTTAACACTGAAGCTTTCTTT. As protein: CASSPLNTEAFF.

This CDR3 is CASKLAGLSYNEQFF. CDR3 bases: TGTGCCAGCAAACTGGCGGGACTCTCCTACAATGAGCAGTTCTTC. J is TRBJ2-1 and V is TRBV27; D is perhaps TRBD2 (6 bases). V lost 7 bases and J lost 0, with 13 bases in between. The CDR3 loop spans 15 amino acids. The germline V gene has CDR1 MNHEY and CDR2 SMNVEV (reference sequence).

CDR3 coding DNA: TGTGCCAGCAGTATTGGGGGCCCCAATCAGCCCCAGCATTTT. Protein product: CASSIGGPNQPQHF. The genes are TRBV7-2 and TRBJ1-5; the D gene is possibly TRBD1 (6 bases). Germline CDR1 is SGHTA and CDR2 is FQGNSA. The CDR3 loop spans 14 amino acids. The ends were cut back, 6 bases at V and 3 bases at J, with 12 bases in the middle.

J is TRBJ2-1 and V is TRBV4-3; TRBD2 matches at 9 bases. Trimming took 4 bases from V and 9 from J; bases not matched to a gene: 13. The germline gives CDR1 LGHNA, CDR2 YSLEER. The CDR3 consists of 16 residues. CDR3 region: CASSPRLAASQGEQFF. The CDR3 nucleotides read TGCGCCAGCAGCCCTCGACTAGCGGCCTCCCAGGGTGAGCAGTTCTTC.

This chain uses TRBV27 with TRBJ2-1; a weak D match, TRBD1 (6 bases). The CDR3 totals 14 residues. Trimming cost V 6 bases and J 9 bases, with 18 bases left between them. Germline V CDR1 and CDR2: MNHEY, SMNVEV (reference sequence). CDR3 coding DNA: TGTGCCAGCAGCCACGGGACACATCTAATTGAGCAGTTCTTC. Encoded protein: CASSHGTHLIEQFF.

The chain joins TRBV11-3 to TRBJ2-4; the D gene is possibly TRBD1 (6 bases). V was trimmed by 6 bases and J by 15 bases, leaving 21 bases between them. CDR1 and CDR2 (germline): SGHNT, YENEEA. The CDR3 sequence is 13 residues long. The CDR3 loop reads CASSSPNDRQGYF. The CDR3 DNA reads TGTGCCAGCAGTTCCCCTAACGACAGGCAGGGGTACTTC. Together with reference TRBV11-3 and TRBJ2-4, the CDR3 gives the full variable domain: EAGVVQSPRYKIIEKKQPVAFWCNPISGHNTLYWYLQNLGQGPELLIRYENEEAVDDSQLPKDRFSAERLKGVDSTLKIQPAELGDSAVYLCASSSPNDRQGYFGAGTRLSVL.

The rearrangement joins TRBV19 to TRBJ2-7, with a weak D call TRBD2 (6 bases). There are 14 residues in the CDR3. The germline V gene encodes CDR1 LNHDA and CDR2 SQIVND (reference sequence). The germline V and J ends were trimmed by 6 bases and 0 bases, with 12 bases remaining between them. CDR3 amino acids: CASSPSGSSYEQYF. In nucleotides, the CDR3 is TGTGCCAGTAGCCCCTCCGGGAGCTCCTACGAGCAGTACTTC. Drawing the rest from reference TRBV19 and TRBJ2-7, the complete variable domain is DGGITQSPKYLFRKEGQNVTLSCEQNLNHDAMYWYRQDPGQGLRLIYYSQIVNDFQKGDIAEGYSVSREKKESFPLTVTSAQKNPTAFYLCASSPSGSSYEQYFGPGTRLTVT.